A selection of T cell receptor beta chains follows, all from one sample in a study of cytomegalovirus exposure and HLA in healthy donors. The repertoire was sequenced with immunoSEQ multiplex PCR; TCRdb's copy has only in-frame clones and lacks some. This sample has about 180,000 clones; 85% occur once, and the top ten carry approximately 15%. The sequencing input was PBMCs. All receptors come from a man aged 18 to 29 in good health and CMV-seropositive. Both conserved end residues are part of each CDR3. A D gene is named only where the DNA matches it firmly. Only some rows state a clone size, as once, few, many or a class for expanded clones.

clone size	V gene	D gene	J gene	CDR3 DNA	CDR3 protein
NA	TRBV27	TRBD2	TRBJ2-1	TGTGCCAGCAGTTCGGGGGGGATGGGGTACAATGAGCAGTTCTTC	CASSSGGMGYNEQFF
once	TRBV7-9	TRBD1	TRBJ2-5	TGTGCCAGCAGCTTAGGCAGGGGGCAAGAGACCCAGTACTTC	CASSLGRGQETQYF
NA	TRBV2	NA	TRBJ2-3	TGTGCCAGCACTTATAGCACAGATACGCAGTATTTT	CASTYSTDTQYF
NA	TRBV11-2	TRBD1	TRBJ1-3	TGTGCCAGCAGCAGAGGACAGGGGTGGGGAAACACCATATATTTT	CASSRGQGWGNTIYF
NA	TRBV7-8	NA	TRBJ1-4	TGTGCCAGCAGCTCGTTTGCAACTAATGAAAAACTGTTTTTT	CASSSFATNEKLFF
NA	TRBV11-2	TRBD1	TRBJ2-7	TGTGCCAGCAGCTTACCCGCACAGGGGGTTGCCTACGAGCAGTACTTC	CASSLPAQGVAYEQYF
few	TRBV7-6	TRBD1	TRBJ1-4	TGTGCCAGCAGCTTAACAGGGGGGGAAGGGGAAAAACTGTTTTTT	CASSLTGGEGEKLFF
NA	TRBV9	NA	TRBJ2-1	TGTGCCAGCAGCGTAGCTGCGGGGGCTGACAATGAGCAGTTCTTC	CASSVAAGADNEQFF
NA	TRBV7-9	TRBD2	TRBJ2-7	TGTGCCAGCAGCTTACAGGGTCGGGGGGACGAGCAGTACTTC	CASSLQGRGDEQYF
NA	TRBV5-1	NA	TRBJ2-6	TGCGCCAGCAGCTTATCAGGGGTTGGGTCTGGGGCCAACGTCCTGACTTTC	CASSLSGVGSGANVLTF
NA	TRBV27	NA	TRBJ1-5	TGTGCCAGCAGTCCGCAGGGTAGCAATCAGCCCCAGCATTTT	CASSPQGSNQPQHF
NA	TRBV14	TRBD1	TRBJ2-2	TGTGCCAGCAGCCCCGGGACAGGGGGACACGGGGAGCTGTTTTTT	CASSPGTGGHGELFF
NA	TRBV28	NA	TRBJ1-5	TGTGCCAGCACCCCCCACGCGACTGCAGTCAATCAGCCCCAGCATTTT	CASTPHATAVNQPQHF
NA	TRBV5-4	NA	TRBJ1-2	TGTGCCAGCAGCCCGGGACTCGGTGGCTACACCTTC	CASSPGLGGYTF
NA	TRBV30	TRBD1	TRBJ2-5	TGTGCCTGGAGTGCCGGGGCAGGGGGAGAGACCCAGTACTTC	CAWSAGAGGETQYF
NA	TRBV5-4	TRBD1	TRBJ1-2	TGTGCCAGCAGCTTGGGCCCTACGAGGACAGGTTCTAACTATGGCTACACCTTC	CASSLGPTRTGSNYGYTF
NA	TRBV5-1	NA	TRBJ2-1	TGCGCCAGCAACAGACAGAATTACAATGAGCAGTTCTTC	CASNRQNYNEQFF
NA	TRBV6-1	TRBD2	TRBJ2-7	TGTGCCAGCAGTGAATTCCGAGGACTAGCGGGGGGGCGGGCTCCGTACGAGCAGTACTTC	CASSEFRGLAGGRAPYEQYF
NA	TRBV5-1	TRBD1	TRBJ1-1	TGCGCCAGCAGCTTGGATGGACAGGGCGAAGCTTTCTTT	CASSLDGQGEAFF
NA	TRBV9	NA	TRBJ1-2	TGTGCCAGCAGCGTACCGGGGGACTATGGCTACACCTTC	CASSVPGDYGYTF
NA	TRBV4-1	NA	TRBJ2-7	TGCGCCAGCAGCCAAGGTCCGGTTTCCTACGAGCAGTACTTC	CASSQGPVSYEQYF
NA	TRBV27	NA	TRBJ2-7	TGTGCCAGCAGTTCGCCCGGGGAGTACGAGCAGTACTTC	CASSSPGEYEQYF
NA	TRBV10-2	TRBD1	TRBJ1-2	TGCGCCAGCACTGGACAGGGACGAGGCTACACCTTC	CASTGQGRGYTF
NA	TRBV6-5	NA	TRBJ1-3	TGTGCCAGCAGCCCCCATAACAGGGGAAACACCATATATTTT	CASSPHNRGNTIYF
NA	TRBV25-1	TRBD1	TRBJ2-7	TGTGCCAGCAGTCCCGGGACAGGGTACGAGCAGTACTTC	CASSPGTGYEQYF
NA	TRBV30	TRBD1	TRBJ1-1	TGTGCCTGGGAAGGGGGCGCGAACACTGAAGCTTTCTTT	CAWEGGANTEAFF
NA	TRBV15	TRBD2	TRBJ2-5	TGTGCCACCAGCAGAGATTGGGCTAGCGGGAGGGAGACCCAGTACTTC	CATSRDWASGRETQYF